These 21 T cell receptor beta chains came from one sample sequenced in a study of shared clonotypes between healthy human individuals (dated by TCRdb to 2018 to 2021). The library was obtained by the immunoSEQ multiplex PCR assay. As stored in TCRdb, this immuneACCESS dataset retains in-frame rearrangements with V and J assigned. A fraction of the clones does not appear; measured against another copy, unresolved V genes explain less than half of the discrepancy, and the remainder lacks a known reason. The sample has roughly 2,000,000 clones on record, around 93% of them singletons. The ten largest clonotypes hold around 1.8% of the sample. CD8 naive samples were obtained by positive selection for CCR7 among CD45RO-negative cells, yielding a CD45RA+CCR7+ population from which TemRA cells were excluded. The specimen sequenced was naive CD8+ T cells from PBMCs. This specimen's cell subset or site label, interpreted: CD45RA+CCR7+. The receptors were sampled from a man aged 18 to 30 in good health. Some clones in this sample may be carry-over from other donors' samples.

The chain employs TRBV28 and TRBJ2-7; tentative D call: TRBD2 (7 bases). The germline V gene has CDR1 MDHEN and CDR2 SYDVKM. V gave up 10 bases and J gave up 3 bases, with 16 bases separating them. This CDR3 spans 13 amino acids. In DNA, the CDR3 is TGTGCCACCCACGGCGGGGGCCTCTACGAGCAGTACTTC. This gives the protein CATHGGGLYEQYF.

V gene TRBV7-6 combines with J gene TRBJ2-1, with 10 bases identical to TRBD2. Germline CDR1 SGHVS, CDR2 FNYEAQ. The CDR3 length is 14 residues. V was clipped by 5 bases and J by 5 bases; unmatched bases: 3. The CDR3 sequence: CASSTSGMDNEQFF. DNA of the CDR3: TGTGCCAGCAGCACTAGCGGGATGGACAATGAGCAGTTCTTC.

The V and J genes are TRBV7-2 and TRBJ2-1; no clear D gene. This CDR3 region has 14 residues. V shed 4 bases and J shed 9 bases, with 16 bases lying between them. Germline V gene sequence: CDR1 SGHTA, CDR2 FQGNSA. CDR3 sequence reads: CASSSPELDAEQFF. CDR3 in DNA: TGTGCCAGCAGCTCCCCAGAGTTGGATGCTGAGCAGTTCTTC.

V is TRBV29-1 and J is TRBJ1-1, with unresolved D. CDR1 and CDR2 from the germline V gene are SQVTM and ANQGSEA. Trimming left V 7 bases short and J 0 bases short, with 12 bases between. CDR3 length: 13 residues. Here the CDR3 reads CSAPARMNTEAFF. Written as DNA, the CDR3 is TGCAGCGCCCCGGCGAGAATGAACACTGAAGCTTTCTTT.

The V gene is TRBV7-9, the J gene TRBJ2-1; either TRBD1 or TRBD2 may supply D (7 bases each). The CDR3 length is 13 residues. Germline-derived CDR1 and CDR2 are SEHNR and FQNEAQ (reference sequence). The V end lost 5 bases, the J end lost 10 bases, and 15 bases lay between the germline ends. CDR3 sequence (DNA): TGTGCCAGCAGCCAGGGGGGGCTAGGAGAGCAGTTCTTC. Protein sequence: CASSQGGLGEQFF.

The rearrangement joins TRBV7-6 to TRBJ1-1, with 8 positions matching TRBD1. Germline V gene data show CDR1 as SGHVS and CDR2 as FNYEAQ. Germline trimming cut 4 bases from V and 5 bases from J; bases unmatched to any gene: 6. There are 14 residues in the CDR3. DNA for the CDR3: TGTGCCAGCAGCTCCTACAGGGGGGATACTGAAGCTTTCTTT. Protein product: CASSSYRGDTEAFF.

The chain joins TRBV15 to TRBJ2-5; D possibly corresponds to TRBD2 (5 bases). Germline V lookup: CDR1 LNHNV, CDR2 YYDKDF (reference sequence). This CDR3 has 16 amino acids. V lost 5 bases to trimming and J lost 7 bases, with 23 bases between them. CDR3 protein: CATSSSDTGGIGTQYF. The DNA for the CDR3 is TGTGCCACCAGCTCTAGTGACACCGGAGGCATAGGGACCCAGTACTTC.

The J gene is TRBJ1-5, the V gene TRBV6-6; 7 nucleotides line up with TRBD1. This CDR3 region has 15 residues. Trimming took 2 bases from V and 4 from J; bases not matched to a gene: 5. Germline V gene data show CDR1 as MNHNY and CDR2 as SVGAGI (reference sequence). The CDR3 DNA reads as TGTGCCAGCAGTTACCGGACAGGTGTGAATCAGCCCCAGCATTTT. The encoded protein is CASSYRTGVNQPQHF.

The chain is built from TRBV5-1 and TRBJ1-1, with 10 bases aligning to TRBD1. The CDR3 is 20 residues long. V lost 2 bases and J lost 4; bases outside the gene matches: 20. Germline CDR1 SGHRS, CDR2 YFSETQ. The CDR3 sequence: CASSFTFAWETGGAGTEAFF. The CDR3 DNA is TGCGCCAGCAGCTTCACCTTCGCTTGGGAGACAGGGGGCGCGGGCACTGAAGCTTTCTTT.

The chain combines TRBV11-3 with TRBJ2-7; D is uncertain. Germline CDR1 reads SGHNT; CDR2 reads YENEEA. CDR3 length: 9 residues. V lost 9 bases and J lost 7, with 7 bases in between. This chain's CDR3 is CARAREQYF. The CDR3 region has the DNA TGTGCCAGGGCAAGAGAGCAGTACTTC.

This clone was detected a few times. One base separates it from a far larger clone, so it is likely a read error. The J gene is TRBJ2-5, the V gene TRBV11-2; unclear D gene. The CDR3 extends over 13 amino acids. Germline values: CDR1 SGHAT, CDR2 FQNNGV. The CDR3, as DNA: TGTGCCAGCAGCTTATGGCGGCAAGGGACCCAGTACTTC. This encodes CASSLWRQGTQYF.

The J gene is TRBJ2-7, the V gene TRBV7-9; 11 nucleotides match TRBD1. The CDR3 is 16 amino acids. J was trimmed by 4 bases and V by 5 bases; bases with no gene match: 10. The germline V gene has CDR1 SEHNR and CDR2 FQNEAQ (reference sequence). CDR3 in amino acids: CASSPPDRGRGYEQYF. The CDR3 DNA reads TGTGCCAGCAGCCCGCCGGACAGGGGGCGAGGGTACGAGCAGTACTTC.

As regards this clone: Other DNA sequences in the same sample also yield this CDR3. The CDR3 DNA sequence: TGCAGCGTAGAACCGGGACAGGGACCCTATGGCTACACCTTC. As protein: CSVEPGQGPYGYTF. This chain links TRBV29-1 with TRBJ1-2; 9 bases match TRBD1. Germline CDR1 SQVTM, CDR2 ANQGSEA. The CDR3 is made up of 14 amino acids. Unmatched junction bases numbered 9, after V lost 6 bases and J lost 4 bases.

The rearrangement uses TRBV19 and TRBJ2-1; D may be TRBD1 or TRBD2 (5 bases each). Trimming removed 3 bases from V and 6 bases from J, with 15 bases in between. This CDR3 contains 15 residues. Germline V gene data show CDR1 as LNHDA and CDR2 as SQIVND (reference sequence). As DNA, the CDR3 is TGTGCCAGTAGTATCTTTCCAGGTGGGGGCAATGAGCAGTTCTTC. Protein product: CASSIFPGGGNEQFF.

The chain has TRBV29-1 and TRBJ1-2, with D possibly matching TRBD1 (6 bases). Germline loops: CDR1 SQVTM, CDR2 ANQGSEA. The CDR3 sequence is 15 residues long. V lost 0 bases and J lost 4, with 15 bases in between. The CDR3 spells CSVEDLTGMSYGYTF. CDR3 DNA: TGCAGCGTTGAAGATCTGACAGGAATGAGCTATGGCTACACCTTC.

The chain combines TRBV9 with TRBJ2-5; D is possibly TRBD1 (6 bases). V gave up 0 bases and J gave up 7 bases, with 10 bases separating them. The CDR3 is 13 residues long. Germline CDR1 reads SGDLS; CDR2 reads YYNGEE. The CDR3 region has the DNA TGTGCCAGCAGCGTAGAGGGGGATGTGACCCAGTACTTC. This translates into CASSVEGDVTQYF.

The V and J genes are TRBV7-3 and TRBJ2-5, with TRBD1 as a possible D gene (5 bases). Looked up from germline, CDR1 is SGHTA and CDR2 is FQGTGA. V dropped 4 bases and J dropped 10 bases, with 16 bases sitting between them. The CDR3 is 13 residues long. CDR3 DNA: TGTGCCAGCAGCTCCACCAGCAGGGATCTCCAGTACTTC. Residues: CASSSTSRDLQYF.

Comment on this clone: The sample carries other DNA sequences with the same CDR3. The chain is built from TRBV7-9 and TRBJ2-1; D not resolved. Germline CDR1 reads SEHNR; CDR2 reads FQNEAQ (reference sequence). This CDR3 has 14 amino acids. V shed 1 base and J shed 1 base, with 5 bases lying between them. The CDR3 here is CASSLDPSYNEQFF. CDR3 coding DNA: TGTGCCAGCAGCTTAGACCCATCCTACAATGAGCAGTTCTTC.

The chain is built from TRBV7-9 and TRBJ1-1; 7 bases agree with TRBD1. V lost 1 base, J lost 6 bases, and 5 bases stayed unmatched. The CDR3 is made up of 14 amino acids. Germline assignment: CDR1 SEHNR and CDR2 FQNEAQ (reference sequence). The CDR3 loop reads CASSLDRGYPEAFF. For the CDR3, the DNA is TGTGCCAGCAGCTTAGACAGGGGTTATCCTGAAGCTTTCTTT. The full variable domain, completed using reference TRBV7-9 and TRBJ1-1, is DTGVSQNPRHKITKRGQNVTFRCDPISEHNRLYWYRQTLGQGPEFLTYFQNEAQLEKSRLLSDRFSAERPKGSFSTLEIQRTEQGDSAMYLCASSLDRGYPEAFFGQGTRLTVV.

The V and J genes are TRBV7-9 and TRBJ2-1; D not resolved. The CDR3 sequence is 18 residues long. Germline V gene sequence: CDR1 SEHNR, CDR2 FQNEAQ (reference sequence). V lost 4 bases to trimming and J lost 0 bases, with 19 bases between them. The CDR3 bases are TGTGCCAGCAGCTCAAGACTTAGCCGCCCGAGCTCCTACAATGAGCAGTTCTTC. Translation: CASSSRLSRPSSYNEQFF.

The chain uses TRBV28 and TRBJ1-5; D remains ambiguous. Germline-derived CDR1 and CDR2 are MDHEN and SYDVKM. The CDR3 sequence is 15 residues long. Deletions cut 6 bases from V and 0 bases from J, with 12 bases between. The CDR3 reads CASSLSPYSNQPQHF. The CDR3, as DNA: TGTGCCAGCAGCCTATCCCCCTATAGCAATCAGCCCCAGCATTTT. Full variable domain (remainder filled in from reference TRBV28 and TRBJ1-5): DVKVTQSSRYLVKRTGEKVFLECVQDMDHENMFWYRQDPGLGLRLIYFSYDVKMKEKGDIPEGYSVSREKKERFSLILESASTNQTSMYLCASSLSPYSNQPQHFGDGTRLSIL.